The 18 T cell receptor beta chains given below trace back to one sample, sequenced in a study of T cells in localized non-small cell lung cancer. The data were produced by immunoSEQ multiplex PCR, yet TCRdb's version contains in-frame clones alone and is incomplete. Of roughly 34,000 clones listed, roughly 90% are singletons. The source material was peripheral blood mononuclear cells, sampled before any cancer treatment. The receptors here all came from a man aged 35-69 years with stage III lung adenocarcinoma.

The V and J genes are TRBV29-1 and TRBJ2-2, with D maybe TRBD2 (7 bases). Trimming cost V 0 bases and J 5 bases, with 13 bases left between them. CDR3 length: 15 residues. Looked up from germline, CDR1 is SQVTM and CDR2 is ANQGSEA. The CDR3: CSVEEMRGQTGELFF. The CDR3 DNA sequence: TGCAGCGTTGAAGAGATGCGGGGGCAGACCGGGGAGCTGTTTTTT.

The chain links TRBV28 to TRBJ2-6; D gene ambiguous. The CDR3 contains 13 residues. The germline V and J ends were trimmed by 8 bases and 0 bases, with 5 bases remaining between them. CDR1 and CDR2 from the germline V gene are MDHEN and SYDVKM. The CDR3 sequence: CASGYSGANVLTF. CDR3 DNA sequence: TGTGCCAGCGGTTACTCTGGGGCCAACGTCCTGACTTTC. Based on the CDR3 plus reference TRBV28 and TRBJ2-6, the full variable domain is DVKVTQSSRYLVKRTGEKVFLECVQDMDHENMFWYRQDPGLGLRLIYFSYDVKMKEKGDIPEGYSVSREKKERFSLILESASTNQTSMYLCASGYSGANVLTFGAGSRLTVL.

This chain uses TRBV7-9 with TRBJ2-7; the D gene is possibly TRBD2 (6 bases). CDR1 and CDR2 (germline): SEHNR, FQNEAQ (reference sequence). Trimming took 6 bases from V and 7 from J, leaving 19 bases between them. This CDR3 is built from 14 residues. Written as DNA, the CDR3 is TGTGCCAGCAGGAGTACCGGGACTCACGGAGAGCAGTACTTC. Translating it yields CASRSTGTHGEQYF.

The chain combines TRBV4-3 with TRBJ1-2; D is uncertain. Trimming cost V 3 bases and J 4 bases, with 12 bases left between them. Per germline, CDR1 LGHNA and CDR2 YSLEER. The CDR3 totals 14 residues. The chain's CDR3 is CASSHLDGPYGYTF. CDR3 DNA: TGCGCCAGCAGCCACCTGGACGGACCCTATGGCTACACCTTC.

This rearrangement joins TRBV30 to TRBJ1-2, with D perhaps matching TRBD1 (5 bases). This CDR3 contains 12 residues. Trimming removed 1 base from V and 13 bases from J, with 16 bases in between. From germline, CDR1 is GTSNPN and CDR2 SVGIG (reference sequence). CDR3 amino acids: CAWSASGTGRTF. The DNA of the CDR3 is TGTGCCTGGAGTGCCTCCGGGACCGGGCGCACCTTC.

The chain combines TRBV14 with TRBJ1-3, with 7 nucleotides matching TRBD1. Germline values: CDR1 SGHDN, CDR2 FVKESK. The CDR3 consists of 14 residues. Trimming took 7 bases from V and 1 from J; bases not matched to a gene: 4. The chain's CDR3 is CASTQGDSGNTIYF. CDR3 bases: TGTGCCAGCACCCAGGGGGATTCTGGAAACACCATATATTTT.

The rearrangement joins TRBV7-9 to TRBJ1-1; TRBD1 agrees at 10 bases. Germline V gene data show CDR1 as SEHNR and CDR2 as FQNEAQ (reference sequence). The CDR3 is 15 amino acids. V gave up 7 bases and J gave up 2 bases; unmatched junction bases: 7. The CDR3 coding sequence is TGTGCCAGCACCTATTCGACAGGGGGCAACACTGAAGCTTTCTTT. Translating it yields CASTYSTGGNTEAFF.

This clone appeared once. The rearrangement links TRBV28 to TRBJ2-7, with 8 bases lining up with TRBD1. Losses at the gene ends were 5 bases for V and 7 bases for J; bases not matched to a gene: 7. The CDR3 has 13 residues. The germline V gene has CDR1 MDHEN and CDR2 SYDVKM. CDR3 sequence (DNA): TGTGCCAGCAGTCCTAACAGGGGGTGGGAGCAGTACTTC. Its protein product is CASSPNRGWEQYF.

The gene calls are TRBV4-3 and TRBJ2-1, with D perhaps TRBD2 (5 bases). The germline V gene encodes CDR1 LGHNA and CDR2 YSLEER. Trimming removed 0 bases at V and 3 bases at J, with 12 bases between. The CDR3 consists of 16 residues. The CDR3, as DNA: TGCGCCAGCAGCCAAGAACCGGGGATCCTCTACAATGAGCAGTTCTTC. Its protein product is CASSQEPGILYNEQFF.

This rearrangement joins TRBV5-6 to TRBJ1-5; 10 bases fit TRBD1. Germline V gene data show CDR1 as SGHDT and CDR2 as YYEEEE. CDR3 length: 16 amino acids. The junction had 8 bases not matched to a gene; V was cut back by 2 bases and J by 6 bases. The CDR3 region is CASSFRDRGFSQPQHF. As DNA, the CDR3 is TGTGCCAGCAGCTTCCGGGACAGGGGTTTTAGTCAGCCCCAGCATTTT.

The V call is TRBV19, the J call TRBJ1-2; TRBD1 agrees at 7 bases. The CDR3 runs to 14 residues. The junction had 10 bases not matched to a gene; V was cut back by 7 bases and J by 5 bases. The germline gives CDR1 LNHDA, CDR2 SQIVND (reference sequence). The DNA for the CDR3 is TGTGCCAGTAAAACCACCGGGACAGCGTATGGCTACACCTTC. Translation gives CASKTTGTAYGYTF.

This chain connects TRBV2 to TRBJ2-1; TRBD1 aligns across 8 bases. With V trimmed by 1 base and J by 1 base, 9 bases remained unmatched. The germline V gene encodes CDR1 SNHLY and CDR2 FYNNEI. The CDR3 runs to 18 residues. CDR3 bases: TGTGCCAGCAGTGAAGATTTCGTGGGGACAGGTTCCTACAATGAGCAGTTCTTC. This translates into CASSEDFVGTGSYNEQFF.

The CDR3 DNA is TGCGCCAGCAGCCTCCATGACAACCCCTACAATGAGCAGTTCTTC. As protein: CASSLHDNPYNEQFF. The genes are TRBV5-1 and TRBJ2-1; D remains ambiguous. Germline V gene sequence: CDR1 SGHRS, CDR2 YFSETQ. The V and J ends lost 4 bases and 2 bases respectively, with 13 bases between them. The CDR3 is 15 amino acids.

The chain carries TRBV6-6 and TRBJ1-2; 7 positions agree with TRBD1. Germline CDR1 is MNHNY and CDR2 is SVGAGI (reference sequence). The CDR3 runs to 13 residues. V was pared by 2 bases and J by 3 bases, with 0 bases of the junction left unmatched. The chain's CDR3 is CASSYGTDYGYTF. DNA for the CDR3: TGTGCCAGCAGTTACGGGACAGACTATGGCTACACCTTC.

The chain combines TRBV7-2 with TRBJ1-4; no clear D gene. Trimming shortened V by 3 bases and J by 0 bases, and 5 bases separated the two germline ends. Germline loops: CDR1 SGHTA, CDR2 FQGNSA. The CDR3 covers 14 residues. CDR3 bases: TGTGCCAGCAGCTTGGGTGCAACTAATGAAAAACTGTTTTTT. It specifies CASSLGATNEKLFF.

This clone occurred once. CDR3 protein: CAISGKSSGVQETQYF. The CDR3 nucleotides read TGTGCCATCAGTGGGAAGTCTAGCGGGGTTCAAGAGACCCAGTACTTC. This chain links TRBV10-3 with TRBJ2-5; 9 nucleotides align to TRBD2. Per the germline V gene, CDR1 is ENHRY and CDR2 is SYGVKD. The ends lost 4 bases at V and 2 bases at J; junction bases unmatched: 8. The length of the CDR3 is 16 residues.

The chain carries TRBV6-1 and TRBJ1-2; D is unclear. Looked up from germline, CDR1 is MNHNS and CDR2 is SASEGT. V was clipped by 2 bases and J by 7 bases, with 11 bases between them. The CDR3 consists of 13 residues. This CDR3 is CASSERRRSGYTF. The CDR3 coding sequence is TGTGCCAGCAGTGAACGTCGTAGGTCTGGCTACACCTTC.

The rearrangement links TRBV4-2 to TRBJ2-3; tentative D call: TRBD1 (5 bases). Germline CDR1 LGHNA, CDR2 YNFKEQ. V was trimmed by 1 base and J by 11 bases, leaving 13 bases between them. The CDR3 totals 13 residues. The CDR3 nucleotides are TGTGCCAGCAGCCAAGTCCCCGAACAGGTGCAGTATTTT. Translated, it gives CASSQVPEQVQYF.